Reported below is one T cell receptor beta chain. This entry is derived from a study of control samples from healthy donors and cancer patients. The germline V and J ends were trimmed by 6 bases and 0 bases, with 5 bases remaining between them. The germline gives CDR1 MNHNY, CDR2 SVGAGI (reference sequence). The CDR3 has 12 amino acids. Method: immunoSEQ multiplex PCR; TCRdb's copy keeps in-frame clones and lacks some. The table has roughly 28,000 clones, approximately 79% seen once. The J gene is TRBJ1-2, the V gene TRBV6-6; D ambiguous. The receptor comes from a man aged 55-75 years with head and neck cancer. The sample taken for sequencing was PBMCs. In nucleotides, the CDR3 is TGTGCCAGCAGCCCAGCTAACTATGGCTACACCTTC. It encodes CASSPANYGYTF.